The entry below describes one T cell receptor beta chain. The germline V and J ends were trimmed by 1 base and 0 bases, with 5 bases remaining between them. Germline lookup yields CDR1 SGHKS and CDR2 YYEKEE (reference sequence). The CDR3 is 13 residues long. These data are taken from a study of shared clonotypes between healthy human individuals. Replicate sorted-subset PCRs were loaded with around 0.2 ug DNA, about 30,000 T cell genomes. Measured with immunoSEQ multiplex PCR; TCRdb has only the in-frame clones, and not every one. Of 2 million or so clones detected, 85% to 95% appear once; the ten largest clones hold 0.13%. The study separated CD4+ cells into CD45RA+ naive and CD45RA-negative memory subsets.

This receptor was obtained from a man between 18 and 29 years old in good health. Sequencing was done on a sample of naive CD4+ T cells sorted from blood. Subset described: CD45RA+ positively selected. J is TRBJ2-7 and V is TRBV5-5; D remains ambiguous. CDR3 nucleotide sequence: TGTGCCAGCAGCTTGACCATCTCCTACGAGCAGTACTTC. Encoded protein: CASSLTISYEQYF.